Shown below are 15 T cell receptor beta chains from a single sample sequenced in a study of cytomegalovirus exposure and HLA in healthy donors. With 60 Vbeta and 13 Jbeta primers, the PCR was carried out. The data were produced by immunoSEQ multiplex PCR, yet TCRdb's version contains in-frame clones alone and is incomplete. The top ten hold less than 10% of the sample, which has 150,000 to 170,000 clones, 70% to 80% seen once. Sequencing input: PBMCs. These receptor sequences come from a man aged 25-45 years in good health and CMV-seropositive.

In this sample, this clone turned up once. The chain is built from TRBV7-2 and TRBJ1-2; perhaps TRBD1 as D (5 bases). V gave up 4 bases and J gave up 8 bases, with 20 bases separating them. Germline V lookup: CDR1 SGHTA, CDR2 FQGNSA. CDR3 size: 15 residues. CDR3 loop: CASSSDLLGAYGYTF. The CDR3 DNA follows: TGTGCCAGCAGCTCTGACCTACTTGGGGCTTACGGCTACACCTTC.

The chain couples TRBV9 to TRBJ1-1; 7 bases match TRBD1. Germline loops: CDR1 SGDLS, CDR2 YYNGEE. J lost 3 bases, V lost 4 bases, and 15 bases had no gene match. CDR3 size: 17 residues. CDR3 nucleotide sequence: TGTGCCAGCAGCCGGGGGCAGGGGGTAAGGGGAGACACTGAAGCTTTCTTT. It translates to CASSRGQGVRGDTEAFF.

The J gene is TRBJ2-1, the V gene TRBV7-8; the D gene is possibly TRBD1 (5 bases). Germline V gene sequence: CDR1 SGHVS, CDR2 FQNEAQ. V was trimmed by 7 bases and J by 1 base, leaving 17 bases between them. This CDR3 spans 16 amino acids. CDR3 amino acids: CASNFGPRVSYNEQFF. The CDR3 bases are TGTGCCAGCAACTTCGGCCCCAGGGTATCCTACAATGAGCAGTTCTTC.

This chain connects TRBV7-3 to TRBJ2-3, with 11 bases identical to TRBD2. Looked up from germline, CDR1 is SGHTA and CDR2 is FQGTGA. The CDR3 consists of 15 residues. V lost 5 bases and J lost 4; bases outside the gene matches: 5. CDR3 sequence: CASSVGLAVSDTQYF. The CDR3 DNA sequence: TGTGCCAGCAGCGTGGGACTAGCGGTTTCAGATACGCAGTATTTT. The whole variable domain, remainder taken from reference TRBV7-3 and TRBJ2-3, is GAGVSQTPSNKVTEKGKYVELRCDPISGHTALYWYRQSLGQGPEFLIYFQGTGAADDSGLPNDRFFAVRPEGSVSTLKIQRTERGDSAVYLCASSVGLAVSDTQYFGPGTRLTVL.

The V and J genes are TRBV7-9 and TRBJ2-5, with 12 bases matching TRBD1. There are 14 residues in the CDR3. After removal of 5 bases from V and 4 bases from J, the junction contained 2 bases not matched to a gene. Germline V lookup: CDR1 SEHNR, CDR2 FQNEAQ (reference sequence). The CDR3 here is CASSGTGGGETQYF. Written as DNA, the CDR3 is TGTGCCAGCAGCGGGACAGGGGGCGGAGAGACCCAGTACTTC.

The gene calls are TRBV11-3 and TRBJ2-1, with TRBD1 matching 10 bases. The CDR3 is 15 residues long. CDR1 and CDR2 (germline): SGHNT, YENEEA. V was clipped by 5 bases and J by 5 bases; unmatched bases: 6. The CDR3 loop is CASSMGQGIHNEQFF. CDR3 in DNA: TGTGCCAGCAGCATGGGACAGGGGATTCACAATGAGCAGTTCTTC.

The chain carries TRBV4-1 and TRBJ1-1; a possible D gene is TRBD1 (6 bases). Germline V gene data show CDR1 as MGHRA and CDR2 as YSYEKL. V was trimmed by 2 bases and J by 6 bases, leaving 10 bases between them. The CDR3 runs 13 residues. In nucleotides, the CDR3 is TGCGCCAGCAGCCAAACAGGGAGCGCTGAAGCTTTCTTT. It translates to CASSQTGSAEAFF.

This clone was observed a few times. The chain uses TRBV9 and TRBJ2-1; tentative D call: TRBD1 (5 bases). There are 14 residues in the CDR3. Looked up from germline, CDR1 is SGDLS and CDR2 is YYNGEE. Between the trimmed V and J ends, which lost 0 bases and 9 bases, there was a span of 13 bases. Here the CDR3 reads CASSVGTIQGEQFF. CDR3 nucleotide sequence: TGTGCCAGCAGCGTAGGAACAATCCAGGGTGAGCAGTTCTTC. The variable domain in full, with the rest retrieved from reference TRBV9 and TRBJ2-1, is DSGVTQTPKHLITATGQRVTLRCSPRSGDLSVYWYQQSLDQGLQFLIQYYNGEERAKGNILERFSAQQFPDLHSELNLSSLELGDSALYFCASSVGTIQGEQFFGPGTRLTVL.

The gene calls are TRBV19 and TRBJ1-1; maybe TRBD1 (6 bases). The length of the CDR3 is 13 residues. Between the trimmed V and J ends, which lost 7 bases and 1 base, there was a span of 10 bases. CDR1 is LNHDA, CDR2 SQIVND, per germline (reference sequence). In DNA form, the CDR3 reads TGTGCCAGTACGGGACAAGGGAACACTGAAGCTTTCTTT. Translating gives CASTGQGNTEAFF.

In its sample, this clone was seen a few times. The rearrangement links TRBV5-1 to TRBJ1-6; 8 nucleotides agree with TRBD1. V trimming: 4 bases; J trimming: 0 bases; junction bases outside the gene matches: 15. Germline loops: CDR1 SGHRS, CDR2 YFSETQ. CDR3 length: 20 residues. CDR3 sequence: CASSTYTGTGSSSYNSPLHF. CDR3 nucleotides: TGCGCCAGCAGCACGTATACCGGGACAGGTTCCAGCTCCTATAATTCACCCCTCCACTTT. The entire variable domain, with the rest obtained from reference TRBV5-1 and TRBJ1-6, is as follows: KAGVTQTPRYLIKTRGQQVTLSCSPISGHRSVSWYQQTPGQGLQFLFEYFSETQRNKGNFPGRFSGRQFSNSRSEMNVSTLELGDSALYLCASSTYTGTGSSSYNSPLHFGNGTRLTVT.

This clone came up once. The J gene is TRBJ1-4, the V gene TRBV27; D remains unclear. CDR3 size: 17 residues. Trimming took off 5 bases at V and 2 bases at J, with 18 bases between the two ends. CDR1 is MNHEY, CDR2 SMNVEV, per germline (reference sequence). CDR3 sequence (DNA): TGTGCCAGCAGTCCCTTCGGGCGTGGAGGTACTAATGAAAAACTGTTTTTT. As protein: CASSPFGRGGTNEKLFF.

The chain employs TRBV9 and TRBJ1-1; 8 bases map to TRBD1. Germline CDR1 is SGDLS and CDR2 is YYNGEE. The length of the CDR3 is 16 residues. Trimming took 0 bases from V and 0 from J; bases not matched to a gene: 4. Here the CDR3 DNA reads TGTGCCAGCAGCGTAGGGACAGGGACGATGAACACTGAAGCTTTCTTT. Its protein is CASSVGTGTMNTEAFF.

The chain uses TRBV11-3 and TRBJ1-2; D unclear. In germline, CDR1 is SGHNT, CDR2 YENEEA. V lost 1 base to trimming and J lost 13 bases, with 16 bases between them. The CDR3 sequence is 13 residues long. In DNA, the CDR3 is TGTGCCAGCAGCTTAGGTCTGCTAGGGAGAATCACCTTC. Protein: CASSLGLLGRITF.

The chain links TRBV10-3 to TRBJ2-2; 8 bases align to TRBD2. CDR1 and CDR2 (germline): ENHRY, SYGVKD. The CDR3 spans 18 residues. Unmatched junction bases numbered 7, after V lost 0 bases and J lost 1 base. CDR3 sequence reads: CAISESAGGDLNTGELFF. For the CDR3, the DNA is TGTGCCATCAGTGAGTCGGCGGGGGGTGACTTGAACACCGGGGAGCTGTTTTTT.

This clone was seen a few times. The chain joins TRBV30 to TRBJ2-5; D perhaps matches TRBD2 (5 bases). The CDR3 is made up of 13 amino acids. The V gene's germline CDR1 is GTSNPN and CDR2 SVGIG (reference sequence). Trimming left V 5 bases short and J 0 bases short, with 10 bases between. The CDR3 DNA reads as TGTGCCTGGGCCCGGGGATACCAAGAGACCCAGTACTTC. The encoded protein is CAWARGYQETQYF.